These 7 T cell receptor beta chains originate from one sample sequenced in a study of blood T cells in healthy people across ages. A sample-barcoded 5' primer and a J-beta primer mix were used in a second PCR of roughly 6 to 11 cycles. TCRdb reanalysed the 5' RACE reads using MiXCR and keeps one entry per CDR3 protein. The profile shows about 1.8 million distinct CDR3 sequences, 49% of them singletons. Sequencing was carried out using blood. Every receptor here comes from a woman aged 40 to 49 in good health.

The CDR3 reads CASSRERSSYNEQFF. As DNA, the CDR3 is TGTGCCAGCAGCCGAGAAAGGAGCTCCTACAATGAGCAGTTCTTC. This chain joins TRBV6-5 and TRBJ2-1, with no clear D. Looked up from germline, CDR1 is MNHEY and CDR2 is SVGAGI. V lost 6 bases, J lost 0 bases, and 12 bases lay in between. The CDR3 is 15 residues long.

The chain is built from TRBV11-3 and TRBJ2-1, with D perhaps matching TRBD2 (6 bases). The CDR3 extends over 12 amino acids. V lost 2 bases and J 13 bases, leaving 12 bases between the germline ends. The germline V gene has CDR1 SGHNT and CDR2 YENEEA. The chain's CDR3 is CASSLQPGLQFF. CDR3 in DNA: TGTGCCAGCAGCTTACAGCCGGGACTTCAGTTCTTC.

The rearrangement uses TRBV20-1 and TRBJ2-4; maybe TRBD1 (5 bases). The DNA end is more similar to TRBJ2-7, so the J call may be wrong. The CDR3 is 14 amino acids. CDR1 is DFQATT, CDR2 SNEGSKA, per germline (reference sequence). The CDR3 bases are TGCAGTGCTAGACCTCCCTGGGGCGGCCACGAGCAGTACTTC. Translated, it gives CSARPPWGGHEQYF.

The chain has TRBV6-1 and TRBJ2-7, with D maybe TRBD1 (6 bases). The CDR3 has 11 residues. V was shortened by 6 bases and J by 10 bases, with 13 bases between the two germline ends. Germline lookup yields CDR1 MNHNS and CDR2 SASEGT. As DNA, the CDR3 is TGTGCCAGCAGCCCGGGACAACTACAGTACTTC. Protein: CASSPGQLQYF.

This clonotype was recorded only once. CDR3 in DNA: TGTGCCAGCAGCTCGGTCCCGCCCACCGGGGAGCTGTTTTTT. The encoded protein is CASSSVPPTGELFF. The rearrangement links TRBV7-8 to TRBJ2-2; no firm D call. Germline loops: CDR1 SGHVS, CDR2 FQNEAQ. V shed 4 bases and J shed 4 bases, with 10 bases lying between them. This CDR3 contains 14 residues.

This chain links TRBV7-2 with TRBJ2-5, with a tentative D call TRBD1 (6 bases). V dropped 8 bases and J dropped 4 bases, with 17 bases sitting between them. The CDR3 is 14 amino acids. CDR1 is SGHTA and CDR2 is FQGNSA in the germline V gene. The CDR3 reads CASSGQGLRETQYF. CDR3 nucleotides: TGTGCCAGCTCCGGCCAGGGGTTGAGAGAGACCCAGTACTTC. Supplemented by reference TRBV7-2 and TRBJ2-5, the full variable domain reads GAGVSQSPSNKVTEKGKDVELRCDPISGHTALYWYRQSLGQGLEFLIYFQGNSAPDKSGLPSDRFSAERTGGSVSTLTIQRTQQEDSAVYLCASSGQGLRETQYFGPGTRLLVL.

This chain connects TRBV7-3 to TRBJ1-6, with D tentatively TRBD1 (5 bases). CDR3 length: 13 amino acids. V dropped 2 bases and J dropped 10 bases, with 9 bases sitting between them. Germline V gene data show CDR1 as SGHTA and CDR2 as FQGTGA. CDR3 coding DNA: TGTGCCAGCAGCTTATCGGGGGACTCACCCCTCCACTTT. Its protein product is CASSLSGDSPLHF.